Below, 28 T cell receptor beta chains from the same sample are listed, as sequenced in a study of patients and donors after allogeneic stem cell transplantation. One entry per CDR3 protein, called by TCRdb with MiXCR from the RT-PCR reads. The sample has 70,000 to 85,000 distinct CDR3 sequences, about 26% seen once; the top ten hold 26%. Material for sequencing was blood, either unsorted or a sorted T cell fraction (not recorded which). The receptor source for this set is a human donor who was either an allogeneic HSCT recipient or a stem cell or donor lymphocyte infusion donor (not recorded which). It is not recorded whose cells these are; they may come from a transplant donor.

This clonotype was seen a handful of times. The CDR3 sequence: CASSVAVRNYGYTF. CDR3 sequence (DNA): TGTGCCAGCAGCGTAGCGGTCCGTAACTATGGCTACACCTTC. The gene calls are TRBV9 and TRBJ1-2; D not certain. CDR3 size: 14 residues. Germline V gene lookup returns CDR1 SGDLS and CDR2 YYNGEE. Trimming shortened V by 0 bases and J by 1 base, and 7 bases separated the two germline ends.

The chain employs TRBV5-1 and TRBJ2-7; 7 bases fit TRBD2. The J segment lost 3 bases and the V segment lost 2 bases, leaving 14 bases of the junction unmatched. Germline CDR1 reads SGHRS; CDR2 reads YFSETQ. The CDR3 sequence is 17 residues long. In DNA form, the CDR3 reads TGCGCCAGCAGCTTAGGACCCCAAAAAAGGGACTACTACGAGCAGTACTTC. This gives the protein CASSLGPQKRDYYEQYF. The whole variable domain, remainder taken from reference TRBV5-1 and TRBJ2-7, is KAGVTQTPRYLIKTRGQQVTLSCSPISGHRSVSWYQQTPGQGLQFLFEYFSETQRNKGNFPGRFSGRQFSNSRSEMNVSTLELGDSALYLCASSLGPQKRDYYEQYFGPGTRLTVT.

This clonotype turned up a few times. The V and J genes are TRBV7-9 and TRBJ2-5; 8 bases are shared with TRBD1. The CDR3 extends over 16 amino acids. V was clipped by 1 base and J by 4 bases; unmatched bases: 8. Per germline, CDR1 SEHNR and CDR2 FQNEAQ (reference sequence). The CDR3 sequence is CASSLGIRGHGETQYF. The CDR3, as DNA: TGTGCCAGCAGCTTAGGAATCAGGGGGCACGGAGAGACCCAGTACTTC.

The chain couples TRBV20-1 to TRBJ1-2; tentative D call: TRBD1 (6 bases). V was cut by 1 base and J by 2 bases, with 11 bases left in between. Per germline, CDR1 DFQATT and CDR2 SNEGSKA (reference sequence). This CDR3 spans 14 amino acids. The CDR3 region is CSARVGGLNYGYTF. CDR3 bases: TGCAGTGCTAGAGTGGGGGGCCTGAACTATGGCTACACCTTC.

The chain combines TRBV9 with TRBJ1-2; D uncertain. The CDR3 consists of 12 residues. Trimming pared 3 bases from V and 12 bases from J, leaving 15 bases between. Germline V gene sequence: CDR1 SGDLS, CDR2 YYNGEE. This CDR3 reads CASSGGGPVHTF. CDR3 coding DNA: TGTGCCAGCAGCGGGGGTGGCCCCGTCCACACCTTC.

This clonotype has just a few counts. The V and J genes are TRBV6-1 and TRBJ1-5, with D uncertain. Germline V gene data show CDR1 as MNHNS and CDR2 as SASEGT. This CDR3 is built from 15 residues. V shed 2 bases and J shed 2 bases, with 10 bases lying between them. The CDR3, as DNA: TGTGCCAGCAGTGAATGGGGTAACGGCAATCAGCCCCAGCATTTT. Its translation: CASSEWGNGNQPQHF.

This clonotype was seen a handful of times. The chain carries TRBV5-1 and TRBJ2-1; D ambiguous. The length of the CDR3 is 17 residues. Trimming removed 4 bases from V and 0 bases from J, with 17 bases in between. CDR1 is SGHRS and CDR2 is YFSETQ in the germline V gene. CDR3 sequence reads: CASSPFYYGSSYNEQFF. The CDR3 nucleotides read TGCGCCAGCAGCCCCTTCTACTACGGAAGCTCCTACAATGAGCAGTTCTTC.

This clonotype was picked up a small number of times. This chain links TRBV6-5 with TRBJ2-7; D uncertain. Germline V CDR1 and CDR2: MNHEY, SVGAGI. CDR3 length: 14 residues. V lost 2 bases and J 3 bases, leaving 11 bases between the germline ends. The CDR3 region is CASSYTGPSYEQYF. As DNA, the CDR3 is TGTGCCAGCAGTTACACCGGGCCTAGCTACGAGCAGTACTTC.

This clonotype has just a few counts. V usage is TRBV12-3 or TRBV12-4 and J usage is TRBJ2-3, with D unresolved. The CDR3 extends over 15 amino acids. V was shortened by 6 bases and J by 1 base, with 14 bases between the two germline ends. CDR3: CASRIKAVRTDTQYF. In DNA, the CDR3 is TGTGCCAGCAGGATCAAGGCGGTTCGCACAGATACGCAGTATTTT.

The rearrangement uses TRBV10-3 and TRBJ2-1, with D perhaps TRBD1 or TRBD2 (5 bases each). Per the germline V gene, CDR1 is ENHRY and CDR2 is SYGVKD. The V end lost 8 bases, the J end lost 3 bases, and 17 bases lay between the germline ends. The CDR3 covers 15 residues. The CDR3 DNA sequence: TGTGCCATCTCTGGAGAGGGAAGGGGCTACAATGAGCAGTTCTTC. Its protein is CAISGEGRGYNEQFF.

The rearrangement uses TRBV11-2 and TRBJ2-2, with D possibly called TRBD1 or TRBD2 (5 bases each). In germline, CDR1 is SGHAT, CDR2 FQNNGV. Trimming took 3 bases from V and 13 from J, leaving 9 bases between them. This CDR3 is 11 amino acids long. This CDR3 reads CASSFGTGLFF. The CDR3 nucleotides read TGTGCCAGCAGCTTCGGGACGGGGCTGTTTTTT.

The J gene is TRBJ2-2, the V gene TRBV5-1; TRBD1 agrees at 10 bases. J was trimmed by 2 bases and V by 0 bases; bases with no gene match: 4. The CDR3 runs to 17 residues. Germline V gene data show CDR1 as SGHRS and CDR2 as YFSETQ. The chain's CDR3 is CASSLGQGAANTGELFF. The CDR3 bases are TGCGCCAGCAGCTTGGGACAGGGGGCAGCAAACACCGGGGAGCTGTTTTTT.

This clonotype was picked up many times. The V gene is TRBV7-2, the J gene TRBJ2-5, with 7 positions matching TRBD1. Germline values: CDR1 SGHTA, CDR2 FQGNSA. The CDR3 length is 15 residues. J was trimmed by 5 bases and V by 4 bases; bases with no gene match: 10. The CDR3 nucleotides are TGTGCCAGCAGCTCATTGGCGACAGGGTTGGAGACCCAGTACTTC. It translates to CASSSLATGLETQYF.

V usage is TRBV27 and J usage is TRBJ2-1, with 9 nucleotides matching TRBD2. J was trimmed by 6 bases and V by 5 bases; bases with no gene match: 14. The CDR3 has 17 amino acids. The germline gives CDR1 MNHEY, CDR2 SMNVEV (reference sequence). CDR3 amino acids: CASSPYGWIAGVNEQFF. CDR3 nucleotide sequence: TGTGCCAGCAGTCCCTACGGATGGATAGCGGGAGTCAATGAGCAGTTCTTC.

This clonotype was seen a handful of times. V gene TRBV24-1 combines with J gene TRBJ1-5; no definite D call. Trimming stripped 5 bases from V and 3 bases from J, with 16 bases between. The CDR3 covers 16 residues. CDR1 is KGHDR and CDR2 is SFDVKD in the germline V gene. CDR3 bases: TGTGCCACCAGTGGCTGGGCGGTTTCTTTCAATCAGCCCCAGCATTTT. Translating it yields CATSGWAVSFNQPQHF.

This clonotype was found many times. This chain uses TRBV5-1 with TRBJ2-7; the D is unclear. With 0 bases removed from V and 4 bases from J, the gap between germline ends came to 8 bases. Germline CDR1 SGHRS, CDR2 YFSETQ. There are 13 residues in the CDR3. CDR3 loop: CASSLAGWYEQYF. CDR3 in DNA: TGCGCCAGCAGCTTGGCCGGGTGGTACGAGCAGTACTTC.

With regard to this clonotype: This may be a read error, as it is one base from a much larger clone. The rearrangement links TRBV7-6 to TRBJ2-7, with D perhaps matching TRBD1 or TRBD2 (5 bases each). This CDR3 contains 15 residues. CDR1 SGHVS and CDR2 FNYEAQ come from the germline V gene. CDR3 region: CTSSLRGRGNYEQYF. In DNA, the CDR3 is TGTACCAGCAGCTTAAGGGGTCGGGGAAATTACGAGCAGTACTTC.

This clonotype was detected a few times. The chain has TRBV10-3 and TRBJ1-4; 8 bases align to TRBD1. From germline, CDR1 is ENHRY and CDR2 SYGVKD. The CDR3 spans 11 residues. The V and J ends lost 11 bases and 7 bases, in that order; junction bases with no gene match: 3. CDR3 sequence: CAATGGEKLFF. CDR3 coding DNA: TGTGCCGCAACAGGGGGTGAAAAACTGTTTTTT.

Only a few counts were recorded for this clonotype. This rearrangement joins TRBV25-1 to TRBJ1-5; TRBD1 might be the D (5 bases). There are 14 residues in the CDR3. Between the trimmed V and J ends, which lost 11 bases and 2 bases, there was a span of 16 bases. The germline V gene encodes CDR1 MGHDK and CDR2 SYGVNS. Here the CDR3 reads CAARATGRNQPQHF. The CDR3 coding sequence is TGTGCCGCGAGGGCAACAGGACGCAATCAGCCCCAGCATTTT.

This clonotype was observed a few times. CDR3 bases: TGCGCCAGCAGCTTGTCGGCTAGCGGGGGAGGTGAGCAGTTCTTC. Protein sequence: CASSLSASGGGEQFF. This chain links TRBV5-1 with TRBJ2-1, with 10 bases identical to TRBD2. The V gene end was trimmed by 1 base and the J gene end by 9 bases; junction bases not matched to a gene: 7. CDR3 length: 15 residues. The germline V gene has CDR1 SGHRS and CDR2 YFSETQ.

Notes on this clonotype: A read error is possible here, since a much larger clone lies one base away. The chain combines TRBV6-6 with TRBJ1-1; D call uncertain. CDR3 length: 15 residues. Per germline, CDR1 MNHNY and CDR2 SVGAGI (reference sequence). CDR3 protein: CAGSFLGRTNTEAFF. CDR3 nucleotides: TGTGCCGGCAGTTTCCTCGGACGTACGAACACTGAAGCTTTCTTT.

This clonotype was observed at least ten times. The rearrangement joins TRBV20-1 to TRBJ1-1, with TRBD1 identical over 9 bases. This CDR3 spans 16 amino acids. Germline assignment: CDR1 DFQATT and CDR2 SNEGSKA (reference sequence). The trim removed 0 bases at V and 10 bases at J, leaving 15 bases unmatched. CDR3 amino acids: CSAREPGQGWKVGAFF. DNA for the CDR3: TGCAGTGCTAGAGAGCCGGGACAGGGATGGAAAGTGGGAGCTTTCTTT.

This chain connects TRBV12-3 or TRBV12-4 to TRBJ2-7, with 7 bases aligning to TRBD1. Germline trimming cut 5 bases from V and 2 bases from J; bases unmatched to any gene: 6. CDR3 length: 14 amino acids. The chain's CDR3 is CASSTVTGTYEQYF. In DNA form, the CDR3 reads TGTGCCAGCAGTACCGTGACAGGGACCTACGAGCAGTACTTC.

The sample holds a few counts of this clonotype. The genes are TRBV15 and TRBJ1-2; D possibly corresponds to TRBD1 (5 bases). The CDR3 sequence is 15 residues long. The V gene's germline CDR1 is LNHNV and CDR2 YYDKDF (reference sequence). The V end lost 1 base, the J end lost 3 bases, and 12 bases lay between the germline ends. CDR3 coding DNA: TGTGCCACCAGCAGAGTCAGGGCCGGGGACTATGGCTACACCTTC. It encodes CATSRVRAGDYGYTF.

This clonotype came up many times. V usage is TRBV5-1 and J usage is TRBJ1-2; TRBD1 matches 7 bases. CDR3 length equals 13 residues. From germline, CDR1 is SGHRS and CDR2 YFSETQ. V was clipped by 0 bases and J by 6 bases; unmatched bases: 2. CDR3 sequence: CASSLGTGDGYTF. The CDR3 coding sequence is TGCGCCAGCAGCTTGGGCACAGGGGATGGCTACACCTTC.

J is TRBJ1-4 and V is TRBV7-6; no clear D gene. Germline values: CDR1 SGHVS, CDR2 FNYEAQ. V gave up 2 bases and J gave up 8 bases, with 21 bases separating them. This CDR3 comprises 17 residues. This chain's CDR3 is CASSLYSGPRSGEKLFF. CDR3 nucleotide sequence: TGTGCCAGCAGCTTATACAGTGGCCCCCGCTCGGGGGAAAAACTGTTTTTT.

This clonotype was detected ten times or more. The rearrangement links TRBV2 to TRBJ1-2, with D uncertain. Trimming cost V 3 bases and J 7 bases, with 12 bases left between them. Germline CDR1 is SNHLY and CDR2 is FYNNEI. The CDR3 consists of 13 residues. The CDR3 region is CASSEARFVGYTF. CDR3 coding DNA: TGTGCCAGCAGTGAGGCTCGTTTTGTTGGCTACACCTTC.

CDR3 protein: CASSLGMGNSYNEQFF. The CDR3 region has the DNA TGCGCCAGCAGCTTGGGAATGGGGAACTCCTACAATGAGCAGTTCTTC. V is TRBV5-1 and J is TRBJ2-1, with D unresolved. The CDR3 spans 16 residues. With 0 bases removed from V and 0 bases from J, the gap between germline ends came to 10 bases. Germline values: CDR1 SGHRS, CDR2 YFSETQ.